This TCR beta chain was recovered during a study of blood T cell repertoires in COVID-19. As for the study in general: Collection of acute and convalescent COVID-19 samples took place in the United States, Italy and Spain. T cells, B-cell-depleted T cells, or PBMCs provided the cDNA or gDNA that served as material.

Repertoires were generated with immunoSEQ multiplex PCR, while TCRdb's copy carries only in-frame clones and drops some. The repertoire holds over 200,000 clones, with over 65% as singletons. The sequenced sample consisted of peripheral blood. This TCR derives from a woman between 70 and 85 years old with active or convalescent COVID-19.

CDR3 sequence: CASSLQKDTQYF. CDR3 nucleotide sequence: TGTGCCAGCAGCCTGCAGAAAGATACGCAGTATTTT. The gene calls are TRBV3-1 (or the pseudogene TRBV3-2) and TRBJ2-3; no reliable D call. From germline, CDR1 is LGHDT and CDR2 YNNKEL (reference sequence). The CDR3 runs 12 residues. Trimming took 4 bases from V and 5 from J, leaving 7 bases between them.